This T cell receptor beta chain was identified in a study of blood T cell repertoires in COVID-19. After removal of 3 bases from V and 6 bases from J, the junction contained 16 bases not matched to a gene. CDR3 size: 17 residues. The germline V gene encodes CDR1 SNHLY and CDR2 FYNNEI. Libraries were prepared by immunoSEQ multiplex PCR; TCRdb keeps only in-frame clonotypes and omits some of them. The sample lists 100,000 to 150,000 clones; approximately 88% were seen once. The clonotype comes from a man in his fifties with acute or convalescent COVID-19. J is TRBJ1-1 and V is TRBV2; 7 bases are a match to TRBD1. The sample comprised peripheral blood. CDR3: CASSERRGQSGGAEAFF. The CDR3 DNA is TGTGCCAGCAGTGAGAGGAGGGGGCAGTCCGGCGGCGCTGAAGCTTTCTTT. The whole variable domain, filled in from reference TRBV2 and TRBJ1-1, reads EPEVTQTPSHQVTQMGQEVILRCVPISNHLYFYWYRQILGQKVEFLVSFYNNEISEKSEIFDDQFSVERPDGSNFTLKIRSTKLEDSAMYFCASSERRGQSGGAEAFFGQGTRLTVV.